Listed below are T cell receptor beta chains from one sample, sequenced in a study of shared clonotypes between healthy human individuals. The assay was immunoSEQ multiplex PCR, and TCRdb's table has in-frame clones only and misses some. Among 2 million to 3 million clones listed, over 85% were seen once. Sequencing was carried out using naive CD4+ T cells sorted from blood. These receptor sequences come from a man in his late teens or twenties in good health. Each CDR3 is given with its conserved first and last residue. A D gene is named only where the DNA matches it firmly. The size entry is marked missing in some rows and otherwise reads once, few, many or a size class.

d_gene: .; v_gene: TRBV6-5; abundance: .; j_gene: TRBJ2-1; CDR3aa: CASSYRDTDNEQFF; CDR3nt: TGTGCCAGCAGTTATAGGGACACAGACAATGAGCAGTTCTTC
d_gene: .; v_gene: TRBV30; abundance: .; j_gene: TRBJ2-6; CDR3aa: CAWSSEPRVSGANVLTF; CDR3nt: TGTGCCTGGAGTAGCGAACCCAGGGTCTCCGGGGCCAACGTCCTGACTTTC
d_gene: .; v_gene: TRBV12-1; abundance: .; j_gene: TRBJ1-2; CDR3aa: CASTKQGNYGYTF; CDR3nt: TGTGCCAGCACCAAGCAGGGGAACTATGGCTACACCTTC
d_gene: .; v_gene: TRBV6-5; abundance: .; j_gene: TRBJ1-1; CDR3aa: CASSVTGNTEAFF; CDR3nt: TGTGCCAGCAGTGTCACAGGAAACACTGAAGCTTTCTTT
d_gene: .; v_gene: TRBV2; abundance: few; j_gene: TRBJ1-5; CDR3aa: CASKYSNQPQHF; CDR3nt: TGTGCCAGCAAGTATAGCAATCAGCCCCAGCATTTT
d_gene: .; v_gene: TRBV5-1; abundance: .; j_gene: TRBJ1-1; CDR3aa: CASSLNSRGAFF; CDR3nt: TGCGCCAGCAGCTTGAACAGCAGGGGAGCTTTCTTT
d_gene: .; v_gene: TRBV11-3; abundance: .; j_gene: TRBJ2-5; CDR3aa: CASSLGLGPAETQYF; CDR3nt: TGTGCCAGCAGCTTGGGGCTAGGGCCAGCGGAGACCCAGTACTTC
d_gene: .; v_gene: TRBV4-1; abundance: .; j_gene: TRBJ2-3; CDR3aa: CASSQPGASTTDTQYF; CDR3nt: TGCGCCAGCAGCCAACCTGGAGCGAGCACCACAGATACGCAGTATTTT
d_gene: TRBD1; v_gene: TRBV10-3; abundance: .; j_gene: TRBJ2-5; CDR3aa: CAISTRLDRQETQYF; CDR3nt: TGTGCCATCAGCACACGATTGGACAGGCAAGAGACCCAGTACTTC
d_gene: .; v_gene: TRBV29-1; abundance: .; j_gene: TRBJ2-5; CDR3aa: CSGSAEETQYF; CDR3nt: TGCAGCGGGAGCGCCGAAGAGACCCAGTACTTC
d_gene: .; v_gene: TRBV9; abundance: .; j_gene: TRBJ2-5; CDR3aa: CASSDLGPQETQYF; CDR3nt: TGTGCCAGCAGCGATCTCGGGCCCCAAGAGACCCAGTACTTC
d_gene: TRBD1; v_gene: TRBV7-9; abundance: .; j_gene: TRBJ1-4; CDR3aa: CASSLQGAGEKLFF; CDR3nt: TGTGCCAGCAGCCTACAGGGGGCCGGAGAAAAACTGTTTTTT
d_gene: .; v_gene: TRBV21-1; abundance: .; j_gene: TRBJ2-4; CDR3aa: CAREPGGGGLAKNIQYF; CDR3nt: TGTGCCAGGGAGCCTGGGGGGGGAGGTTTAGCCAAAAACATTCAGTACTTC
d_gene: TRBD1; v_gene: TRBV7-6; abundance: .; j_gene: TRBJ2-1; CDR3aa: CASSWGAGTGSFNEQFF; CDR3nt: TGTGCCAGCAGCTGGGGAGCCGGGACAGGGTCTTTTAATGAGCAGTTCTTC
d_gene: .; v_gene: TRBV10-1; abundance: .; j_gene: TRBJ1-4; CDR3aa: CASSEIEKLFF; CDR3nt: TGCGCCAGCAGTGAGATAGAAAAACTGTTTTTT
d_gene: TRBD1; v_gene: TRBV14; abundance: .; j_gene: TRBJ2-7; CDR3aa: CASSLSGTGHYEQYF; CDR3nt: TGTGCCAGCAGCCTATCCGGGACAGGGCACTACGAGCAGTACTTC
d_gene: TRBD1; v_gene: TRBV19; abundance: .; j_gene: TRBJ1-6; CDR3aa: CASSTDRVGSLHF; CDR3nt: TGTGCCAGTAGTACGGACAGGGTCGGATCCCTCCACTTT
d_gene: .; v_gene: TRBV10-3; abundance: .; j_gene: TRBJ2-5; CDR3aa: CAISESSGELKPTRETQYF; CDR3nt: TGTGCCATCAGTGAGTCGAGTGGGGAACTAAAACCCACCCGGGAGACCCAGTACTTC
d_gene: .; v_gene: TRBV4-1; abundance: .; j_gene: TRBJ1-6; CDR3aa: CASSQPLRANSPLHF; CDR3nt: TGCGCCAGCAGCCAACCTTTGAGAGCTAATTCACCCCTCCACTTT
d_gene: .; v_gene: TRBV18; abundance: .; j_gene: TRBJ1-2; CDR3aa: CASSPEDKAPYGYTF; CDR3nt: TGTGCCAGCTCACCGGAGGACAAAGCCCCCTATGGCTACACCTTC
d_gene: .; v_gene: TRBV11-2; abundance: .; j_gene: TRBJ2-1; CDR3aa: CASSYRNNEQFF; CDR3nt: TGTGCCAGCAGCTACAGAAACAATGAGCAGTTCTTC
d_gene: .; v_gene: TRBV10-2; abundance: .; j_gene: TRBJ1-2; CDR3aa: CASWPLGGGYTF; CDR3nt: TGCGCCAGCTGGCCCCTGGGTGGTGGCTACACCTTC
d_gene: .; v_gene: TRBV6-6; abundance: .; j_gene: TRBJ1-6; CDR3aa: CASSLIILNSPLHF; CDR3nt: TGTGCCAGCAGTTTAATAATACTTAATTCACCCCTCCACTTT
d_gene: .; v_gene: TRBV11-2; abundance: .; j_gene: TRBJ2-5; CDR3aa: CASSAWETQYF; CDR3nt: TGTGCCAGCAGCGCCTGGGAGACCCAGTACTTC
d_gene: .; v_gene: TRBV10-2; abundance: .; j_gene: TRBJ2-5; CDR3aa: CASSDTTLGTQYF; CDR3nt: TGCGCCAGCAGTGACACAACACTGGGTACCCAGTACTTC
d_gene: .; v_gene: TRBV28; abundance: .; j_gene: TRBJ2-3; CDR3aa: CASSQGRGKGTDTQYF; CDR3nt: TGTGCCAGCAGCCAAGGAAGGGGGAAGGGCACAGATACGCAGTATTTT
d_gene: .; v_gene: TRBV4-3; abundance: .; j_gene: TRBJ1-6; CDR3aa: CASSQESQGSSYNSPLHF; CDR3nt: TGCGCCAGCAGCCAAGAGTCGCAGGGTAGCTCCTATAATTCACCCCTCCACTTT
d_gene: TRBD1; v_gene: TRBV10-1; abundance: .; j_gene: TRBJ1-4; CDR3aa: CASSPSTGANEKLFF; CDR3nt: TGCGCCAGCAGCCCATCGACAGGGGCTAATGAAAAACTGTTTTTT
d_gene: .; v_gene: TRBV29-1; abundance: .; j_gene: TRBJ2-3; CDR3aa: CSVEMGTDTQYF; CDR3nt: TGCAGCGTTGAAATGGGCACAGATACGCAGTATTTT
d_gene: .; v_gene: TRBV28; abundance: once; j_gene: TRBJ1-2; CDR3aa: CASSLPGTSRYTF; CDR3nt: TGTGCCAGCAGTTTACCCGGGACCTCTCGCTACACCTTC
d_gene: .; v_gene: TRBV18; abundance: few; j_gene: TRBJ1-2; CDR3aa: CASSQRTGGYTF; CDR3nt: TGTGCCAGCTCACAGAGGACGGGCGGCTACACCTTC
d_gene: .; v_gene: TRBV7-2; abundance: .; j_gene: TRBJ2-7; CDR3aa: CASSPREEQYF; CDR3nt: TGTGCCAGCAGCCCAAGAGAAGAACAGTACTTC
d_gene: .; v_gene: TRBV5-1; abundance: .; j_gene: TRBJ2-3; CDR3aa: CASSLEAQKGYTQYF; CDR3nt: TGCGCCAGCAGCTTGGAAGCCCAGAAGGGGTATACGCAGTATTTT
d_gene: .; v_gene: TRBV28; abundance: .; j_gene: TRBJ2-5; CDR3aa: CASTSGPLQETQYF; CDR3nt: TGTGCCAGCACTTCGGGACCGTTACAAGAGACCCAGTACTTC
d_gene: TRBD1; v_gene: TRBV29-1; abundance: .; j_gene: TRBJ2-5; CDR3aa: CSVEDLGQRETQYF; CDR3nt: TGCAGCGTTGAAGACCTGGGACAGCGGGAGACCCAGTACTTC